One and the same sample provided the 31 T cell receptor beta chains below, sequenced in a study of sequential checkpoint blockade in melanoma. Treatment: randomized to nivolumab then ipilimumab (arm A) or the reverse (arm B). The method was immunoSEQ multiplex PCR; TCRdb's version includes in-frame clones alone and lacks a portion of them. The sample lists under 4,000 clones, approximately 60% occurring once. Sample: CD8+ T cells sorted from blood (inferred from file names), taken from a patient given nivolumab and ipilimumab in sequence. Receptors originate from a human donor with melanoma.

V and J are TRBV6-5 and TRBJ1-2; 8 bases align to TRBD1. Germline V gene sequence: CDR1 MNHEY, CDR2 SVGAGI. This CDR3 spans 15 amino acids. V trimming: 5 bases; J trimming: 3 bases; junction bases outside the gene matches: 8. CDR3 amino acids: CASSAWTGNHYGYTF. The CDR3 DNA is TGTGCCAGCAGTGCCTGGACAGGGAACCACTATGGCTACACCTTC.

The CDR3 DNA reads as TGTGCCAGCAGTGAATCCCCTGAAAGAGGCTATGGCTACACCTTC. The encoded protein is CASSESPERGYGYTF. The chain recombines TRBV25-1 with TRBJ1-2; D is unresolved. This CDR3 region has 15 residues. Between the trimmed V and J ends, which lost 1 base and 4 bases, there was a span of 13 bases. Germline assignment: CDR1 MGHDK and CDR2 SYGVNS.

The chain is built from TRBV11-2 and TRBJ1-6; possible D gene TRBD1, 5 bases. The CDR3 covers 15 residues. V was clipped by 5 bases and J by 4 bases, with 12 bases between them. Germline V gene sequence: CDR1 SGHAT, CDR2 FQNNGV. CDR3 DNA sequence: TGTGCCAGCAGCAGTGTGGACATGTATAATTCACCCCTCCACTTT. Translation: CASSSVDMYNSPLHF.

This clone was picked up a small number of times. A read error is the likely source, as a far larger clone sits one nucleotide away. This sequence joins TRBV5-1 and TRBJ2-7; a possible D gene is TRBD1 (6 bases). Germline-derived CDR1 and CDR2 are SGHRS and YFSETQ. CDR3 length equals 14 residues. As DNA, the CDR3 is TGCGCCTGCAGCTTGTTTCAGGGGCCCTACGAGCAGTACTTC. Its translation: CACSLFQGPYEQYF.

The chain recombines TRBV27 with TRBJ2-3, with D possibly being TRBD2 (5 bases). The CDR3 extends over 15 amino acids. Germline assignment: CDR1 MNHEY and CDR2 SMNVEV (reference sequence). The V end lost 2 bases, the J end lost 0 bases, and 9 bases lay between the germline ends. The CDR3 nucleotides are TGTGCCAGCAGTTTACTAGCTGCTAGCACAGATACGCAGTATTTT. Amino acids: CASSLLAASTDTQYF.

This clone has more than one count but fewer than ten. J is TRBJ2-7 and V is TRBV27; TRBD2 agrees at 13 bases. V lost 6 bases and J lost 4; bases outside the gene matches: 15. The CDR3 length is 18 residues. CDR1 is MNHEY and CDR2 is SMNVEV in the germline V gene (reference sequence). Here the CDR3 reads CASSPGLAGVSGLYEQYF. CDR3 in DNA: TGTGCCAGCAGCCCCGGACTAGCGGGAGTGTCTGGTCTTTACGAGCAGTACTTC.

This clone was seen more than once but under ten times. The chain recombines TRBV7-3 with TRBJ1-1, with D unclear. CDR1 and CDR2 (germline): SGHTA, FQGTGA. This CDR3 has 13 residues. Trimming cost V 1 base and J 3 bases, with 6 bases left between them. The CDR3 here is CASSLMSYTEAFF. The CDR3 DNA reads TGTGCCAGCAGCTTAATGAGTTACACTGAAGCTTTCTTT.

CDR3: CASRDRGHEQYF. CDR3 in DNA: TGTGCCAGCAGGGACAGGGGGCACGAGCAGTACTTC. V is TRBV2 and J is TRBJ2-7; 11 bases map to TRBD1. This CDR3 contains 12 residues. Germline loops: CDR1 SNHLY, CDR2 FYNNEI. Trimming at V came to 6 bases and at J to 5 bases, leaving 0 bases not matched to a gene.

This clone was found a few times. This chain connects TRBV5-1 to TRBJ2-7, with 8 bases lining up with TRBD1. The germline V gene encodes CDR1 SGHRS and CDR2 YFSETQ. CDR3 length: 14 amino acids. V shed 1 base and J 2 bases; nucleotides not matched to a gene: 2. This CDR3 reads CASSLIQGAYEQYF. CDR3 coding DNA: TGCGCCAGCAGCTTGATACAGGGGGCCTACGAGCAGTACTTC.

This CDR3 reads CASSRVTQNTEAFF. DNA for the CDR3: TGCGCCAGCAGCCGGGTAACACAGAACACTGAAGCTTTCTTT. The rearrangement uses TRBV5-1 and TRBJ1-1, with D hard to call. Germline V CDR1 and CDR2: SGHRS, YFSETQ. V lost 4 bases and J lost 1, with 11 bases in between. The CDR3 contains 14 residues.

The chain links TRBV5-1 to TRBJ1-4, with unresolved D. The V end was cut by 0 bases, the J end by 6 bases, with 9 bases between. The CDR3 runs to 14 residues. The germline CDR1 and CDR2 sequences are SGHRS and YFSETQ. As DNA, the CDR3 is TGCGCCAGCAGCTTGGTTCCAGGATATGAAAAACTGTTTTTT. Its protein product is CASSLVPGYEKLFF.

This rearrangement joins TRBV7-9 to TRBJ2-7, with TRBD1 identical over 7 bases. V shed 4 bases, J shed 0 bases, and the junction held 6 bases outside the gene matches. The germline CDR1 and CDR2 sequences are SEHNR and FQNEAQ (reference sequence). The CDR3 has 15 residues. The CDR3 reads CASSSTGTDSYEQYF. In DNA form, the CDR3 reads TGTGCCAGCAGCTCGACCGGGACAGACTCCTACGAGCAGTACTTC.

The chain is built from TRBV19 and TRBJ1-5, with unresolved D. The CDR3 extends over 15 amino acids. Trimming left V 3 bases short and J 0 bases short, with 9 bases between. The germline gives CDR1 LNHDA, CDR2 SQIVND (reference sequence). The CDR3 DNA reads TGTGCCAGTAGTATTGGGGAGTATAGCAATCAGCCCCAGCATTTT. The encoded protein is CASSIGEYSNQPQHF.

The chain recombines TRBV27 with TRBJ1-1; D gene unclear. Germline lookup yields CDR1 MNHEY and CDR2 SMNVEV (reference sequence). The CDR3 totals 14 residues. Trimming took off 3 bases at V and 1 base at J, with 9 bases between the two ends. This CDR3 reads CASSLRETNTEAFF. For the CDR3, the DNA is TGTGCCAGCAGTTTGAGGGAGACGAACACTGAAGCTTTCTTT.

This clone was counted a single time. The chain is built from TRBV19 and TRBJ2-7, with D possibly TRBD2 on 6 matching bases. The V and J ends lost 3 bases and 3 bases respectively, with 9 bases between them. The CDR3 runs to 13 residues. CDR1 is LNHDA and CDR2 is SQIVND in the germline V gene (reference sequence). The CDR3 loop is CASSMPGDYEQYF. In DNA, the CDR3 is TGTGCCAGTAGTATGCCGGGAGACTACGAGCAGTACTTC.

J is TRBJ1-2 and V is TRBV6-5; the match to TRBD1 covers 10 bases. CDR1 and CDR2 from the germline V gene are MNHEY and SVGAGI. The CDR3 length is 13 residues. With V trimmed by 6 bases and J by 7 bases, 5 bases remained unmatched. CDR3 protein: CASSPGTGAGYTF. The CDR3 DNA reads as TGTGCCAGCAGCCCCGGGACAGGGGCTGGCTACACCTTC.

DNA for the CDR3: TGTGCCAGCAGCGTCTCAGGGGTGGGCTATGGCTACACCTTC. It is translated as CASSVSGVGYGYTF. V and J are TRBV9 and TRBJ1-2, with D possibly matching TRBD1 (6 bases). V dropped 2 bases and J dropped 4 bases, with 12 bases sitting between them. Germline loops: CDR1 SGDLS, CDR2 YYNGEE. CDR3 length equals 14 residues. Based on the CDR3 plus reference TRBV9 and TRBJ1-2, the full variable domain is DSGVTQTPKHLITATGQRVTLRCSPRSGDLSVYWYQQSLDQGLQFLIQYYNGEERAKGNILERFSAQQFPDLHSELNLSSLELGDSALYFCASSVSGVGYGYTFGSGTRLTVV.

This chain connects TRBV10-2 to TRBJ2-7; a weak D match, TRBD1 (5 bases). The CDR3 covers 14 residues. Trimming pared 3 bases from V and 2 bases from J, leaving 11 bases between. The germline gives CDR1 WSHSY, CDR2 SAAADI. CDR3 protein: CASSEQEFPYEQYF. CDR3 in DNA: TGCGCCAGCAGTGAACAGGAGTTTCCCTACGAGCAGTACTTC.

The chain employs TRBV12-5 and TRBJ2-7; a weak D match, TRBD1 (6 bases). The germline V gene encodes CDR1 LGHNT and CDR2 FRNRAP. The V end was cut by 2 bases, the J end by 1 base, with 12 bases between. The CDR3 has 15 amino acids. CDR3 sequence (DNA): TGTGCTAGTGGTTTGATGACAGGCCGATCCTACGAGCAGTACTTC. Protein: CASGLMTGRSYEQYF.

The V gene is TRBV10-3, the J gene TRBJ2-7, with 12 bases aligning to TRBD1. This CDR3 is built from 15 residues. The V and J ends lost 2 bases and 7 bases, in that order; junction bases with no gene match: 6. Germline CDR1 ENHRY, CDR2 SYGVKD. The CDR3 sequence is CAISEGGQGAGEQYF. The DNA for the CDR3 is TGTGCCATCAGTGAGGGGGGACAGGGGGCGGGGGAGCAGTACTTC.

This clone was observed a few times. The chain uses TRBV7-9 and TRBJ1-3; D ambiguous. The V end was cut by 5 bases, the J end by 3 bases, with 14 bases between. Germline V gene data show CDR1 as SEHNR and CDR2 as FQNEAQ (reference sequence). The CDR3 contains 15 residues. The DNA for the CDR3 is TGTGCCAGCAGCCCGACCGGGATCCATGGAAACACCATATATTTT. This codes for CASSPTGIHGNTIYF.

The DNA for the CDR3 is TGTGCCAGCAGCTTGGGTGGGGGCGATGCTTTCTTT. Amino acid sequence: CASSLGGGDAFF. This sequence joins TRBV11-2 and TRBJ1-1; the D gene is possibly TRBD1 (6 bases). Germline CDR1 and CDR2: SGHAT and FQNNGV. Trimming removed 3 bases from V and 11 bases from J, with 13 bases in between. This CDR3 is 12 amino acids long.

The chain joins TRBV7-9 to TRBJ2-7; no clear D gene. V lost 0 bases and J lost 0, with 6 bases in between. CDR1 is SEHNR and CDR2 is FQNEAQ in the germline V gene (reference sequence). The CDR3 runs to 14 residues. Here the CDR3 reads CASSLAGPSYEQYF. Here the CDR3 DNA reads TGTGCCAGCAGCTTAGCTGGGCCCTCCTACGAGCAGTACTTC.

This chain joins TRBV7-9 and TRBJ1-2; no firm D call. The length of the CDR3 is 14 residues. Germline V gene data show CDR1 as SEHNR and CDR2 as FQNEAQ (reference sequence). V lost 1 base, J lost 8 bases, and 14 bases lay in between. CDR3 loop: CASSLEDGLRGYTF. CDR3 DNA: TGTGCCAGCAGCTTAGAGGATGGGCTTCGCGGCTACACCTTC.

The V and J genes are TRBV21-1 and TRBJ2-7; TRBD1 is the table's D call and was not checked against the DNA. TRBV21-1 corresponds to a pseudogene. This CDR3 has 15 residues. In nucleotides, the CDR3 is TGTGCCAGCAGCAAGAGAGACAGGAGCTCCTACGAGCAGTACTTC. It yields the protein CASSKRDRSSYEQYF.

This chain joins TRBV27 and TRBJ1-2, with a possible D match to TRBD1 (6 bases). The germline CDR1 and CDR2 sequences are MNHEY and SMNVEV (reference sequence). The CDR3 spans 13 residues. The V end was cut by 6 bases, the J end by 4 bases, with 12 bases between. The CDR3 region is CASSSGVSYGYTF. The CDR3 DNA sequence: TGTGCCAGCAGCTCAGGGGTTAGCTATGGCTACACCTTC.

The V and J genes are TRBV5-1 and TRBJ2-7; 12 bases are shared with TRBD2. Germline V gene sequence: CDR1 SGHRS, CDR2 YFSETQ. J gave up 0 bases and V 4 bases, and 11 bases lay outside the gene matches. The CDR3 runs 18 residues. The CDR3 sequence: CASSPPLAGGPHSYEQYF. DNA of the CDR3: TGCGCCAGCAGCCCGCCCCTAGCGGGAGGGCCCCACTCCTACGAGCAGTACTTC.

V and J are TRBV27 and TRBJ2-7; D might be TRBD1 (5 bases). The CDR3 spans 14 residues. V was clipped by 5 bases and J by 0 bases, with 11 bases between them. CDR1 and CDR2 (germline): MNHEY, SMNVEV (reference sequence). The CDR3 nucleotides read TGTGCCAGCAGTATCACAGGACCCTCCTACGAGCAGTACTTC. Encoded protein: CASSITGPSYEQYF.

As concerns this clone: The identical CDR3 is also encoded by other nucleotide sequences in the sample. The chain combines TRBV9 with TRBJ1-2, with TRBD1 as a possible D gene (5 bases). V gave up 0 bases and J gave up 3 bases, with 6 bases separating them. This CDR3 is built from 13 residues. The germline V gene encodes CDR1 SGDLS and CDR2 YYNGEE. In DNA, the CDR3 is TGTGCCAGCAGCGTAGGGGGGGACTATGGCTACACCTTC. It specifies CASSVGGDYGYTF.

The chain recombines TRBV9 with TRBJ2-3; D call uncertain. The CDR3 runs to 14 residues. Trimming cost V 4 bases and J 0 bases, with 9 bases left between them. CDR1 and CDR2 (germline): SGDLS, YYNGEE. As DNA, the CDR3 is TGTGCCAGCAGCCCCGGTCTTAGCACAGATACGCAGTATTTT. Translating it yields CASSPGLSTDTQYF.

The chain carries TRBV15 and TRBJ1-1; D perhaps matches TRBD1 (6 bases). V lost 3 bases and J 4 bases, leaving 18 bases between the germline ends. From germline, CDR1 is LNHNV and CDR2 YYDKDF (reference sequence). This CDR3 is 16 amino acids long. CDR3 bases: TGTGCCACCAGCAGTAATACAGGGTCGGGTAGCACTGAAGCTTTCTTT. Its protein is CATSSNTGSGSTEAFF.